This TCR beta chain appears in the sequencing data of a study of blood T cell repertoires in COVID-19 (TCRdb year 2020). In terms of the full investigation: Samples covering the acute and convalescent phases of COVID-19 were provided by collaborators in the United States, Italy and Spain. The material from the prospective study consisted of cDNA or gDNA derived from T cells, B-cell-depleted T cells, or PBMCs. The dataset comprised deeply sampled blood TCRbeta repertoires from subjects exposed to, actively infected with, or recovered from COVID-19. The repertoires were made available in a free public database intended to serve as a resource for research on the immune response to SARS-CoV-2. Samples were obtained from the ongoing ImmuneRACE study (first 160 participants) and from some 1,300 subjects provided by 6 global collaborators. The sample metadata nearly always contained a de-identified subject ID, COVID-19 status, age in years and sex. Where HLA class I and class II types were available, the types were taken from metadata supplied by the sample provider, not from assay-based typing. Paper-wide results and their limitations: Clinical and demographic metadata were provided uncurated, with the amount varying by source and participant.

Whole blood was collected in K2EDTA tubes by collaborating institutions according to the institutions' own protocols. For TCRbeta analysis, collaborators shipped samples in one of three forms: frozen whole blood, isolated PBMCs, or DNA extracted from either of those sample types. This clone came up once. Its antigen is currently not known. Nothing much larger sits one base from this clone, and base qualities are not available. Within the sample, other DNA sequences also encode this same CDR3. CDR1 and CDR2, looked up from the germline V gene, are SGDLS and YYNGEE. The junction shows trimming of 0 bases on V and 2 bases on J, plus 5 bases between the germline ends. The CDR3 starts with the cysteine, ends with the phenylalanine, and has 13 residues. The sequence is cut down to CDR3 DNA, 39 bases in frame from base 1. TCRbeta CDR3 regions were amplified from genomic DNA using the immunoSEQ Assay, a bias-controlled multiplex PCR. As for how the authors treated the data: Nucleated cell counts per sample were estimated from amplification of reference gene primers within the assay. To quantify the absolute abundance of each unique TCRbeta CDR3 rearrangement, sequence reads were collapsed and filtered. For each sample, productive Simpson clonality was calculated as the square root of Simpson's diversity index across productive rearrangements. TCRdb took this table from immuneACCESS and kept in-frame rearrangements with V and J called. Such tables lack part of the clones; where checked against another copy, unresolved V genes explain under half of the gap, and the rest is unexplained. V and J calls and clone size are as listed in that table; D and trimming were resolved from the DNA. Here the sample has a few hundred thousand clones; approximately 90% occur a single time. Of the sample, 3% falls within the top ten clones.

Sequences were obtained from peripheral blood. The chain is encoded by TRBV9 joined to TRBJ1-2, with the D gene too uncertain to name. This receptor was taken from a woman aged 30 to 39 with active or convalescent COVID-19. The DNA sequence reads TGTGCCAGCAGCGTAGACAGAAACTATGGCTACACCTTC. Its protein product is CASSVDRNYGYTF.